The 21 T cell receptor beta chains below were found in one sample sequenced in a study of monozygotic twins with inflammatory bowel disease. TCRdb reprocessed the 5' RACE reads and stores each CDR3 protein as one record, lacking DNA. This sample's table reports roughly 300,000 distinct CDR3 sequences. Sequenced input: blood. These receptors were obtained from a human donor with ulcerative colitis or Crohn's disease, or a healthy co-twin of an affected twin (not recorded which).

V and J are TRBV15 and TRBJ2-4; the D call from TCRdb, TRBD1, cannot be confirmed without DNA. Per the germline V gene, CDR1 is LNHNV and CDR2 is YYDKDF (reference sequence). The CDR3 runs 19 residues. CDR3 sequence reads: CATSRDKGQGAIMRNIQYF.

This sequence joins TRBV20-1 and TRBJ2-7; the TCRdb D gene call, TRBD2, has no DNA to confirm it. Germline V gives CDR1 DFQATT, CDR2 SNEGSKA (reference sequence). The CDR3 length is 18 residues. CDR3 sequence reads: CSAREFMVLAGGAYEQYF.

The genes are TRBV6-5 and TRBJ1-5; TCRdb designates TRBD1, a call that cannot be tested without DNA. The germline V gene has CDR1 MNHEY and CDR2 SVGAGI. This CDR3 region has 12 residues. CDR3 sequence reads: CASGWGTQPQHF.

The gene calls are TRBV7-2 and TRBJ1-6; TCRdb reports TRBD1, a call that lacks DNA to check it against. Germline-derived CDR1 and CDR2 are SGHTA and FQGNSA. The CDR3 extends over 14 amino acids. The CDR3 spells CASSPRTDNSPLHF.

The CDR3 protein is CASSLRQPAMETQYF. The V call is TRBV5-1, the J call TRBJ2-5. The germline V gene has CDR1 SGHRS and CDR2 YFSETQ. This CDR3 is built from 15 residues.

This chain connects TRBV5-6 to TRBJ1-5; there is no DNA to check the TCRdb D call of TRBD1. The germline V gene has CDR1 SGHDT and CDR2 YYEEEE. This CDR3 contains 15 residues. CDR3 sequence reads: CASLPRTDQGKPQHF.

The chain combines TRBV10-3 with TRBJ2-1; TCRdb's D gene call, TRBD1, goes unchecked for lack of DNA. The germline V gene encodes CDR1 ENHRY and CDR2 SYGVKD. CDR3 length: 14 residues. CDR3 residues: CATQPGLGYNEQFF.

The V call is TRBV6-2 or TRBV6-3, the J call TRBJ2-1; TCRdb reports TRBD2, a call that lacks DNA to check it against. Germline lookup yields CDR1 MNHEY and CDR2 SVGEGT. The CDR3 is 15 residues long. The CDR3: CASRASGRSYNEQFF.

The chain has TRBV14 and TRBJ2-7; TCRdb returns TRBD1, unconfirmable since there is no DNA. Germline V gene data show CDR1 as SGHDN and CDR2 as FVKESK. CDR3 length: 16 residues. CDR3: CASSQDYYRGSIEQYF.

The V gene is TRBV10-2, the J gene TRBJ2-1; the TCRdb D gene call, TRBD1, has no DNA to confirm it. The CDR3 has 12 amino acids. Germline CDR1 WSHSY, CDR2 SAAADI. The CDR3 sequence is CASRTAYNEQFF.

The chain's CDR3 is CASSNSGEQYF. The chain couples TRBV6-2 or TRBV6-3 to TRBJ2-7. Looked up from germline, CDR1 is MNHEY and CDR2 is SVGEGT. CDR3 size: 11 residues.

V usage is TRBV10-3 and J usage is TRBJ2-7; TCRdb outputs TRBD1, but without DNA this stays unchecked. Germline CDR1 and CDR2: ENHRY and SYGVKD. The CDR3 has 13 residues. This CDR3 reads CAIGGQGVGEQYF.

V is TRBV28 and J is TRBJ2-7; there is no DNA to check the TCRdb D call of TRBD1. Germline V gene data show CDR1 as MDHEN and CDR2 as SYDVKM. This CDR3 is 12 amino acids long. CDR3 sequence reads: CASNRGGYEQYF.

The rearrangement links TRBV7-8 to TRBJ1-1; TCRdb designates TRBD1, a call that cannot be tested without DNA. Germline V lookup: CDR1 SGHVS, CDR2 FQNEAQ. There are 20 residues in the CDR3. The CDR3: CASSSPSRRDRLKGNTEAFF.

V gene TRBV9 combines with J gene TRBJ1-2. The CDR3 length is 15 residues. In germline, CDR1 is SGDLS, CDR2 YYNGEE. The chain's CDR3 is CASSAIPDTPYGYTF.

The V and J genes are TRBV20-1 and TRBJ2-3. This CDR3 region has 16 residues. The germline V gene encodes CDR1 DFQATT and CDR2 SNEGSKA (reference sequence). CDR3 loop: CSARDLDLGSTDTQYF.

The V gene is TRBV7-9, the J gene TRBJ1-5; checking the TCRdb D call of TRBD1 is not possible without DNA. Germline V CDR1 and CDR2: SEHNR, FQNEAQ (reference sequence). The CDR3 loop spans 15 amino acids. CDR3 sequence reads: CASSLGTGRNQPQHF.

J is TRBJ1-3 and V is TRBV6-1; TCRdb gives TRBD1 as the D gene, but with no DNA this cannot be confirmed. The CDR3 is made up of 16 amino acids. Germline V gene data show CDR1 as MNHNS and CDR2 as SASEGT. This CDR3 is CASSQQTGVGGNTIYF.

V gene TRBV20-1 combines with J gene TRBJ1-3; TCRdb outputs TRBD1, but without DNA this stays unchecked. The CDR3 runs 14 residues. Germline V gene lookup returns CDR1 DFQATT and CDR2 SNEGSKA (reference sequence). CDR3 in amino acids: CSASRGTAGNTIYF.

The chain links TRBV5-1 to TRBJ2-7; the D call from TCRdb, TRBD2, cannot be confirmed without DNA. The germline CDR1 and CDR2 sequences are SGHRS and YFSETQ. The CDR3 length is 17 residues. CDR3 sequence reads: CASSRLAGAISSYEQYF.

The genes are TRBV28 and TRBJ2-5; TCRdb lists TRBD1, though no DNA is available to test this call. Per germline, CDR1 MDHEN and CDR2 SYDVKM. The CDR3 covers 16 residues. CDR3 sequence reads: CASTPLGGQFSETQYF.